This T cell receptor (beta chain) derives from a study of shared clonotypes between healthy human individuals. Overall study results and limits: At large depth, rarefaction still showed sorted-subset sequencing to be incomplete.

Only in-frame clones appear in the TCRdb table, and some are missing; sequencing was by immunoSEQ multiplex PCR. The profile shows 2,500,000 or so clones, under 95% of them singletons. For this clone: Its antigen is unknown.

Caucasian adults living in Nashville, Tennessee, provided all samples. In the CD4+ fraction, cells were divided into CD45RA+ naive and CD45RA-negative memory subsets. Germline CDR1 SGHAT, CDR2 FQNNGV. The length of the CDR3 is 15 residues. The junction had 3 bases not matched to a gene; V was cut back by 5 bases and J by 2 bases. The origin of this receptor is a man in his late teens or twenties in good health. Some clones in this sample may be carry-over from other donors' samples. The chain links TRBV11-2 to TRBJ2-1, with TRBD2 matching 10 bases. The sequencing input was naive CD4+ T cells from PBMCs. This sample's subset: CD45RA+ positively selected. This CDR3 is CASSPSGSTYNEQFF. The CDR3 DNA sequence: TGTGCCAGCAGCCCTAGCGGGAGCACCTACAATGAGCAGTTCTTC.